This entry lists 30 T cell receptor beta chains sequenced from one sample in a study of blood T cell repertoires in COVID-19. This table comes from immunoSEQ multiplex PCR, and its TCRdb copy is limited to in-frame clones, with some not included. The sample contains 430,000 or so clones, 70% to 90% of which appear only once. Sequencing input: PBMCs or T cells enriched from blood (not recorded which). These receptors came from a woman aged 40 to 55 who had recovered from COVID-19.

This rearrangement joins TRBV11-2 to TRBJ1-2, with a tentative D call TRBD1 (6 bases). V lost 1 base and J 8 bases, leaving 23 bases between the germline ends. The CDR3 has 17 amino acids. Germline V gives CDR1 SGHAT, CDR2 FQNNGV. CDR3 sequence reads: CASSLALWDTLGEGYTF. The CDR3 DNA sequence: TGTGCCAGCAGCTTAGCGTTGTGGGACACCCTAGGGGAGGGCTACACCTTC.

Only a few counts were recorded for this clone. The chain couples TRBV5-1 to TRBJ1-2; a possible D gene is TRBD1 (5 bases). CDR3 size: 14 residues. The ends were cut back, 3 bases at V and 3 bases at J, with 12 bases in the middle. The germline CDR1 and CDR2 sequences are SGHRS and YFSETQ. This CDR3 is CASSYGGSDYGYTF. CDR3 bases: TGCGCCAGCAGCTACGGGGGGAGCGACTATGGCTACACCTTC.

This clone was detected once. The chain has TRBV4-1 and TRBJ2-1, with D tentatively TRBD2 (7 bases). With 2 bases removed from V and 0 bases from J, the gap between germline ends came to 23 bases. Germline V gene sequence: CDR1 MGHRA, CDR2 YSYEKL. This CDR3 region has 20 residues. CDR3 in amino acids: CASSQPRGMAGVSSYNEQFF. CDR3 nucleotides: TGCGCCAGCAGCCAACCAAGGGGGATGGCGGGAGTGAGCTCCTACAATGAGCAGTTCTTC.

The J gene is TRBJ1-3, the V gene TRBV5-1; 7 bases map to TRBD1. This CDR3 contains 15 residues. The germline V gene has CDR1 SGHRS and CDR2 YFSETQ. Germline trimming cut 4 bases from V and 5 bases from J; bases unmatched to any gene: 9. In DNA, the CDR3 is TGCGCCAGCAGCCCCGGGACAGACCTACGAAACACCATATATTTT. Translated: CASSPGTDLRNTIYF.

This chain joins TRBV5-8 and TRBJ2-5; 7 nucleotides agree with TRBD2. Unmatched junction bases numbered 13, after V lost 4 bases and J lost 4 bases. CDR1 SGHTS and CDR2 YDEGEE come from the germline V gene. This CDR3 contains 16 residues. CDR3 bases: TGTGCCAGCAGCCGACCCGGAGCGGGAAGGGGAGAGACCCAGTACTTC. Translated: CASSRPGAGRGETQYF.

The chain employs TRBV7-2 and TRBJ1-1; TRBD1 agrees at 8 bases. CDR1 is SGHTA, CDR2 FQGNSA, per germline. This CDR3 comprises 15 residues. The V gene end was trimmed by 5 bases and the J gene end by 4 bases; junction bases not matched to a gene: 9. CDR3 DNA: TGTGCCAGCAGCCTCACTGGACAGGGCCCCACTGAAGCTTTCTTT. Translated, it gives CASSLTGQGPTEAFF. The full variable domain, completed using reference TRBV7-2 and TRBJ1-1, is GAGVSQSPSNKVTEKGKDVELRCDPISGHTALYWYRQSLGQGLEFLIYFQGNSAPDKSGLPSDRFSAERTGGSVSTLTIQRTQQEDSAVYLCASSLTGQGPTEAFFGQGTRLTVV.

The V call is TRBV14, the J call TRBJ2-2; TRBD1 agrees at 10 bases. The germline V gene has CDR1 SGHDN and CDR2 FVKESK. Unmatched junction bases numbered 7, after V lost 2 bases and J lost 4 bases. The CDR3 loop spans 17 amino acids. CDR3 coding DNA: TGTGCCAGCAGCCAACGGGAGGGGACAGGGGTCACCGGGGAGCTGTTTTTT. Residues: CASSQREGTGVTGELFF.

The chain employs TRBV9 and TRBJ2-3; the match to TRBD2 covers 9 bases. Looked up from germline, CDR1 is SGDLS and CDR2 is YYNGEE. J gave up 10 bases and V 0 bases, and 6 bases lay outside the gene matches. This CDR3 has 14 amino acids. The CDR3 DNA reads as TGTGCCAGCAGCGTAGATATTAGCGGGGGCTCGCAGTATTTT. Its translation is CASSVDISGGSQYF. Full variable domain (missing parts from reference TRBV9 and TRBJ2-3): DSGVTQTPKHLITATGQRVTLRCSPRSGDLSVYWYQQSLDQGLQFLIQYYNGEERAKGNILERFSAQQFPDLHSELNLSSLELGDSALYFCASSVDISGGSQYFGPGTRLTVL.

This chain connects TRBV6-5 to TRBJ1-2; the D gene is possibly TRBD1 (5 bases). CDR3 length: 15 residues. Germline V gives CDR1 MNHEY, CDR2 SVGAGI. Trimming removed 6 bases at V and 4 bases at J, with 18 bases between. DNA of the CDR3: TGTGCCAGCAGCACCTCAGGGTTGGGAATCTATGGCTACACCTTC. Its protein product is CASSTSGLGIYGYTF.

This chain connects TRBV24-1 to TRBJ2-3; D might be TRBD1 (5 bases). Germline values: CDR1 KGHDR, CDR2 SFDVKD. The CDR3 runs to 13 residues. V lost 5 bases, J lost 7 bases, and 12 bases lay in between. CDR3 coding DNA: TGTGCCACCAGTGCAAGGGGCGAAAATACGCAGTATTTT. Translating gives CATSARGENTQYF.

The CDR3 region has the DNA TGTGCCAGCAGCCAAGATGGGTCTCCTCGGGGCAATGAGCAGTTCTTC. Protein product: CASSQDGSPRGNEQFF. The rearrangement joins TRBV14 to TRBJ2-1; TRBD2 might be the D (5 bases). CDR3 length: 16 residues. V lost 0 bases, J lost 6 bases, and 15 bases lay in between. In germline, CDR1 is SGHDN, CDR2 FVKESK. Filled out from reference TRBV14 and TRBJ2-1, the complete variable domain reads EAGVTQFPSHSVIEKGQTVTLRCDPISGHDNLYWYRRVMGKEIKFLLHFVKESKQDESGMPNNRFLAERTGGTYSTLKVQPAELEDSGVYFCASSQDGSPRGNEQFFGPGTRLTVL.

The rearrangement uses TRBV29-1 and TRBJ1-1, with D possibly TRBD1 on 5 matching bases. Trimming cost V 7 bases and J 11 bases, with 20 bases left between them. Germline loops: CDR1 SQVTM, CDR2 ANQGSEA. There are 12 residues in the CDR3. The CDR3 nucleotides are TGCAGCGGGGGAATCACAGGATTCGACGCTTTCTTT. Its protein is CSGGITGFDAFF. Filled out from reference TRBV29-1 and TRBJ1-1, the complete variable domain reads SAVISQKPSRDICQRGTSLTIQCQVDSQVTMMFWYRQQPGQSLTLIATANQGSEATYESGFVIDKFPISRPNLTFSTLTVSNMSPEDSSIYLCSGGITGFDAFFGQGTRLTVV.

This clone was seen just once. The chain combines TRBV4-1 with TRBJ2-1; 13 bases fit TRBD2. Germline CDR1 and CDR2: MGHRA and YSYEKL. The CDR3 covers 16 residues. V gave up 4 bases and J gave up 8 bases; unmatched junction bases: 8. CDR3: CASSPPLAGGGHEQFF. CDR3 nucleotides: TGCGCCAGCAGCCCCCCACTAGCGGGAGGGGGCCATGAGCAGTTCTTC.

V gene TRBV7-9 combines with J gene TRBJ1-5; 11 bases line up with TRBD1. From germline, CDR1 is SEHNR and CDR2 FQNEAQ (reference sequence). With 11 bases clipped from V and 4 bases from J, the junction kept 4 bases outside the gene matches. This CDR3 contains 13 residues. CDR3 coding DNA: TGTGCCGGAGGACAGGGGGCTAATCAGCCCCAGCATTTT. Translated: CAGGQGANQPQHF.

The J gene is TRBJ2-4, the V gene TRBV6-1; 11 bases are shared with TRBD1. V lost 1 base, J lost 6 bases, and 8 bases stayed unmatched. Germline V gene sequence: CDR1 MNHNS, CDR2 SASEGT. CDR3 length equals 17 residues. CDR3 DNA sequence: TGTGCCAGCAGTGAAGTGTCGGGGACAGGGGGAGGAAACATTCAGTACTTC. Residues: CASSEVSGTGGGNIQYF.

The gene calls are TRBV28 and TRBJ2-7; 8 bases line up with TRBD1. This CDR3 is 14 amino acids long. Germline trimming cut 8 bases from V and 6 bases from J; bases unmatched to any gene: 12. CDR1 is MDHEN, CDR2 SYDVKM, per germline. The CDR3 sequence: CASLGQAGVSEQYF. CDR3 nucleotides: TGTGCCAGCCTGGGACAGGCTGGGGTGAGCGAGCAGTACTTC.

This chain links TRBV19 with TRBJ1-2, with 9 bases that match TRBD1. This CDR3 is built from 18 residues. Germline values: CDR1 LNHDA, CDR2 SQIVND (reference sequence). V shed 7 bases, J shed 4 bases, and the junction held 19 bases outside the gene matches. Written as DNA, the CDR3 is TGTGCCAGTACCATTCTCGGGACAGGGAAGAGGCGAAGCTATGGCTACACCTTC. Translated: CASTILGTGKRRSYGYTF.

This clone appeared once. The CDR3 nucleotides are TGTGCCACCAGCAGAGGAGGTACCCTTGAAGCTTTCTTT. It yields the protein CATSRGGTLEAFF. V gene TRBV15 combines with J gene TRBJ1-1; D gene uncertain. CDR1 and CDR2 from the germline V gene are LNHNV and YYDKDF (reference sequence). This CDR3 has 13 amino acids. Deletions cut 1 base from V and 7 bases from J, with 10 bases between.

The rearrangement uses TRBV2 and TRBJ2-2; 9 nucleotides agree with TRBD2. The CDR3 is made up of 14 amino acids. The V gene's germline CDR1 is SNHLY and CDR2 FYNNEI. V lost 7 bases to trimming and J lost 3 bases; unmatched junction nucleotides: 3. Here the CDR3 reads CASTLAGDTGELFF. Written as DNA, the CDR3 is TGTGCCAGCACTTTAGCGGGGGACACCGGGGAGCTGTTTTTT.

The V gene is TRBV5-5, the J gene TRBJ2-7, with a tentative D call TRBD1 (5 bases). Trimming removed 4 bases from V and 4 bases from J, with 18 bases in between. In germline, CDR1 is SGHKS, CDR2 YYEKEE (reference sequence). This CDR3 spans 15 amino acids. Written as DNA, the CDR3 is TGTGCCAGCAGCCCGCGTAGGGGTATTAGATACGAGCAGTACTTC. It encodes CASSPRRGIRYEQYF.

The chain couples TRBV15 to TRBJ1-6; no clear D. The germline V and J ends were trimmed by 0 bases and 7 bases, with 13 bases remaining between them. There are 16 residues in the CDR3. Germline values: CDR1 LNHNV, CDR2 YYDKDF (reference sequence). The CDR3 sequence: CATSREVDNRNSPLHF. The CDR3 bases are TGTGCCACCAGCAGAGAAGTAGACAATCGGAATTCACCCCTCCACTTT.

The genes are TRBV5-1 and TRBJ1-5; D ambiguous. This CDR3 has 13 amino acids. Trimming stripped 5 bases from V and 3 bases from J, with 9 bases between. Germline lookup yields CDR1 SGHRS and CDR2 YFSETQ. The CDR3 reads CASRGGNNQPQHF. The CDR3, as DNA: TGCGCCAGCAGAGGAGGAAACAATCAGCCCCAGCATTTT.

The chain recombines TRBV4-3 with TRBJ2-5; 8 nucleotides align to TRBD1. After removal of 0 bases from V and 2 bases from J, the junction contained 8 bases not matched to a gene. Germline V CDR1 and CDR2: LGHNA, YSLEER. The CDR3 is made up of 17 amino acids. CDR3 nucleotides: TGCGCCAGCAGCCAAGATTCCCGGACAGGGTTACAAGAGACCCAGTACTTC. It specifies CASSQDSRTGLQETQYF.

The CDR3 DNA sequence: TGTGCCAGCAGTCCTCAGGGGATCGAGCAGTACTTC. This encodes CASSPQGIEQYF. The chain is built from TRBV12-3 or TRBV12-4 and TRBJ2-7; D possibly corresponds to TRBD1 (6 bases). This CDR3 region has 12 residues. The ends were cut back, 5 bases at V and 6 bases at J, with 11 bases in the middle.

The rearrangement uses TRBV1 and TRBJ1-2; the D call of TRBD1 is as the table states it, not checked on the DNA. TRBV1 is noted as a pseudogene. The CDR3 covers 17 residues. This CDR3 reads CTSSQDRRTGTNYGYTF. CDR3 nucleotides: TGCACCAGCAGCCAAGATCGTAGGACAGGGACTAACTATGGCTACACCTTC.

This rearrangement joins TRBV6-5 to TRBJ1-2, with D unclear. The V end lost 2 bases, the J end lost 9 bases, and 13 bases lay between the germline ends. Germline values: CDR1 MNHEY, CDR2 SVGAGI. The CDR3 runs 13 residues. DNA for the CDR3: TGTGCCAGCAGTTACAACCGAGGACTGAGCTACACCTTC. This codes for CASSYNRGLSYTF.

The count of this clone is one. CDR3 loop: CASSPPSRANYGYTF. CDR3 bases: TGTGCCAGCTCACCACCAAGTAGAGCTAACTATGGCTACACCTTC. V is TRBV18 and J is TRBJ1-2; D gene unclear. From germline, CDR1 is KGHSH and CDR2 LQKENI. V lost 0 bases and J 0 bases, leaving 8 bases between the germline ends. This CDR3 has 15 amino acids.

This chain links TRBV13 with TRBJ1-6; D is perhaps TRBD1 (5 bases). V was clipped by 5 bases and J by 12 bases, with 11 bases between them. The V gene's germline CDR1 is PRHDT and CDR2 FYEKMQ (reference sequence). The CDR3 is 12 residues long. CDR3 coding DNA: TGTGCCAGCAGCCTTAACAGGTTACCCCTCCACTTT. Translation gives CASSLNRLPLHF.

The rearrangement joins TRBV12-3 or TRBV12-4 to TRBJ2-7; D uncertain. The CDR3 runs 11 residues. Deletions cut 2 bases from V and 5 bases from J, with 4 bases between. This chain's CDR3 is CASSLFNEQYF. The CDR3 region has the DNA TGTGCCAGCAGTTTATTTAACGAGCAGTACTTC.

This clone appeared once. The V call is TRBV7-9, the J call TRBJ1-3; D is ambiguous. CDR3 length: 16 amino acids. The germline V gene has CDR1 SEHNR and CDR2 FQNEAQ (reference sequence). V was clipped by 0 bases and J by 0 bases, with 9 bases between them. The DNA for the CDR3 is TGTGCCAGCAGCTTAGCGACGGGAATCTCTGGAAACACCATATATTTT. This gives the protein CASSLATGISGNTIYF.